This TCR beta chain is drawn from a study of prognosis after radiotherapy for stage I lung cancer. Whole-study context: The study gave no patient concurrent therapy with stereotactic body radiotherapy. Broader study findings: Post-therapy Shannon entropy was lower in patients developing distant metastases following stereotactic body radiation therapy. Determination of whether the expanded TCR clones were tumor-specific was not performed.

This clonotype has a count of ten or more. Its antigen is not known. This CDR3 has 14 amino acids. The J segment lost 2 bases and the V segment lost 5 bases, leaving 3 bases of the junction unmatched. CDR1 is MNHNS, CDR2 SASEGT, per germline. Starting from genomic DNA, TCR beta CDR3 was amplified through two-round multiplex PCR. Round one of PCR was performed, and it used primers specific to each TRBV and TRBJ gene. Via MiXCR, TCRdb re-called the multiplex PCR reads, giving one row per CDR3 protein. The sample gives over 12,000 distinct CDR3 sequences, roughly 25% of which show up once; about 10% is in the top ten.

This chain links TRBV6-1 with TRBJ2-4; 7 bases align to TRBD1. The specimen was PBMCs, collected before or after stereotactic body radiation therapy (not recorded which). This receptor was taken from a donor aged 50 or older with non-small cell lung cancer. CDR3 protein: CASSSQGSKNIQYF. The CDR3 bases are TGTGCCAGCAGTTCACAGGGGTCCAAAAACATTCAGTACTTC.